This entry lists 7 T cell receptor beta chains sequenced from one sample in a study of blood T cell repertoires in COVID-19. The assay was immunoSEQ multiplex PCR, and TCRdb's table has in-frame clones only and misses some. The sample lists roughly 87,000 clones, approximately 85% occurring once. The sequenced material came from peripheral blood. The receptors were gathered from a woman older than 75 with COVID-19, enrolled during active disease.

V usage is TRBV19 and J usage is TRBJ1-1, with D possibly being TRBD1 (5 bases). V was shortened by 5 bases and J by 11 bases, with 18 bases between the two germline ends. This CDR3 is built from 13 residues. CDR1 LNHDA and CDR2 SQIVND come from the germline V gene (reference sequence). CDR3 loop: CASSHQGLGPAFF. CDR3 DNA sequence: TGTGCCAGTAGTCACCAGGGACTCGGACCCGCTTTCTTT.

This rearrangement joins TRBV10-3 to TRBJ1-4; D gene ambiguous. This CDR3 comprises 11 residues. V lost 5 bases to trimming and J lost 7 bases, with 5 bases between them. The V gene's germline CDR1 is ENHRY and CDR2 SYGVKD. This CDR3 is CAISSSEKLFF. CDR3 in DNA: TGTGCCATCAGTTCGAGTGAAAAACTGTTTTTT.

The chain links TRBV7-8 to TRBJ1-6; possibly TRBD1 for D (5 bases). The germline gives CDR1 SGHVS, CDR2 FQNEAQ. The CDR3 extends over 15 amino acids. Trimming stripped 1 base from V and 8 bases from J, with 12 bases between. CDR3 amino acids: CASSLGAGQYSPLHF. In DNA, the CDR3 is TGTGCCAGCAGCTTAGGGGCAGGGCAATATTCACCCCTCCACTTT.

V is TRBV7-2 and J is TRBJ2-1; 7 bases line up with TRBD2. The CDR3 covers 17 residues. J gave up 0 bases and V 2 bases, and 7 bases lay outside the gene matches. Germline assignment: CDR1 SGHTA and CDR2 FQGNSA. CDR3 sequence (DNA): TGTGCCAGCAGCTTATTCAGCGGCGGGAGCTCCTACAATGAGCAGTTCTTC. It codes for CASSLFSGGSSYNEQFF.

There are a few counts of this clone. The chain employs TRBV10-3 and TRBJ2-7; 9 bases are shared with TRBD2. V lost 3 bases, J lost 3 bases, and 3 bases stayed unmatched. This CDR3 has 14 amino acids. CDR1 ENHRY and CDR2 SYGVKD come from the germline V gene. The CDR3 DNA reads as TGTGCCATCAGTGACCTAGCGGGGAGCTACGAGCAGTACTTC. It encodes CAISDLAGSYEQYF.

The rearrangement uses TRBV30 and TRBJ2-7, with 9 bases lining up with TRBD2. There are 11 residues in the CDR3. After removal of 1 base from V and 10 bases from J, the junction contained 2 bases not matched to a gene. Per germline, CDR1 GTSNPN and CDR2 SVGIG (reference sequence). The CDR3 region is CAWSGGTSQYF. The CDR3 DNA sequence: TGTGCCTGGAGTGGGGGGACTAGCCAGTACTTC.

V is TRBV3-1 (or the pseudogene TRBV3-2) and J is TRBJ1-1; 7 bases line up with TRBD1. Germline V gene sequence: CDR1 LGHDT, CDR2 YNNKEL (reference sequence). CDR3 size: 16 residues. J gave up 5 bases and V 2 bases, and 11 bases lay outside the gene matches. The CDR3 DNA follows: TGTGCCAGCAGCCAACCCAAAGGAGGGGGCGGGACTGAAGCTTTCTTT. This sequence encodes CASSQPKGGGGTEAFF.